The 11 T cell receptor beta chains reported below all come from one sample, sequenced in a study of Ad26.COV2.S vaccination and SARS-CoV-2 variants. The table came from immunoSEQ multiplex PCR; TCRdb's copy has only in-frame clones and leaves some out. The profile shows roughly 420,000 clones, about 91% of them singletons. Treatment here: roughly 19 received Ad26.COV2.S at low or high dose, single or two shots; a few received placebo; per-sample allocation not given. Samples analyzed were those drawn on day 63 after the first vaccine or placebo injection. Sequencing used peripheral blood, obtained in a trial of Ad26.COV2.S vaccine versus placebo. The source is a person between 18 and 59 years old who received the Ad26.COV2.S COVID-19 vaccine or a placebo.

The chain is built from TRBV3-1 (or the pseudogene TRBV3-2) and TRBJ2-3, with 10 bases aligning to TRBD2. CDR1 LGHDT and CDR2 YNNKEL come from the germline V gene (reference sequence). J lost 3 bases, V lost 3 bases, and 12 bases had no gene match. This CDR3 contains 18 residues. DNA of the CDR3: TGTGCCAGCAGCCAGGACTCCCAGCGGGGGGGGATTACAGATACGCAGTATTTT. Its translation is CASSQDSQRGGITDTQYF.

This chain uses TRBV6-6 with TRBJ1-6; D may be TRBD1 (5 bases). With 2 bases removed from V and 10 bases from J, the gap between germline ends came to 9 bases. CDR3 length: 13 residues. Per germline, CDR1 MNHNY and CDR2 SVGAGI (reference sequence). The CDR3 sequence: CASSYIGDSPLHF. For the CDR3, the DNA is TGTGCCAGCAGTTACATCGGGGACTCACCCCTCCACTTT.

Notes on this clone: The sample carries other DNA sequences with the same CDR3. The chain recombines TRBV19 with TRBJ1-3; the D is unclear. The V gene lost 3 bases and the J gene lost 0 bases, with 6 bases spanning the gap. The CDR3 extends over 14 amino acids. CDR1 is LNHDA and CDR2 is SQIVND in the germline V gene (reference sequence). CDR3 residues: CASSIRGSGNTIYF. For the CDR3, the DNA is TGTGCCAGTAGTATTCGGGGCTCTGGAAACACCATATATTTT.

The gene calls are TRBV6-4 and TRBJ2-7, with 7 bases lining up with TRBD1. Trimming took 5 bases from V and 4 from J; bases not matched to a gene: 8. The CDR3 spans 14 residues. Germline V gives CDR1 MRHNA, CDR2 SNTAGT. The CDR3 loop reads CASSLGTAKYEQYF. As DNA, the CDR3 is TGTGCCAGCAGTTTAGGGACAGCCAAGTACGAGCAGTACTTC.

The chain carries TRBV25-1 and TRBJ2-7; possibly TRBD1 for D (7 bases). The CDR3 consists of 15 residues. Trimming removed 11 bases at V and 6 bases at J, with 26 bases between. Germline V gene sequence: CDR1 MGHDK, CDR2 SYGVNS. The DNA for the CDR3 is TGTGCCGGGGGGAATAGGGGGCCCACCTTGGTCGAGCAGTACGTC. It codes for CAGGNRGPTLVEQYV.

The CDR3 bases are TGTGCCAGCAGTTCGAGAACAGGGATGGCTTTCTTT. Its translation is CASSSRTGMAFF. This chain connects TRBV12-3 or TRBV12-4 to TRBJ1-1; perhaps TRBD1 as D (6 bases). The CDR3 is made up of 12 amino acids. V was trimmed by 4 bases and J by 11 bases, leaving 14 bases between them.

V usage is TRBV19 and J usage is TRBJ1-4; 7 bases are shared with TRBD1. This CDR3 contains 15 residues. Losses at the gene ends were 5 bases for V and 6 bases for J; bases not matched to a gene: 9. From germline, CDR1 is LNHDA and CDR2 SQIVND (reference sequence). The CDR3 sequence: CASSGERQGHEKLFF. In DNA form, the CDR3 reads TGTGCCAGTAGTGGCGAAAGACAGGGTCATGAAAAACTGTTTTTT.

V is TRBV5-1 and J is TRBJ1-4, with D tentatively TRBD1 (5 bases). Germline CDR1 reads SGHRS; CDR2 reads YFSETQ. With 2 bases removed from V and 6 bases from J, the gap between germline ends came to 14 bases. This CDR3 spans 15 amino acids. This CDR3 is CASSFTPGRDEKLFF. In DNA, the CDR3 is TGCGCCAGCAGCTTCACCCCGGGACGAGATGAAAAACTGTTTTTT.

The chain combines TRBV4-2 with TRBJ2-1, with 13 positions matching TRBD2. Germline lookup yields CDR1 LGHNA and CDR2 YNFKEQ. The CDR3 is made up of 18 amino acids. The V segment lost 3 bases and the J segment 9 bases; nucleotides outside the gene matches: 14. DNA of the CDR3: TGTGCCAGCAGCCAGGAAACTAGCGGGAGGGCCCCCAGGAGTGAGCAGTTCTTC. It codes for CASSQETSGRAPRSEQFF.

The chain combines TRBV4-2 with TRBJ1-1; no clear D. Germline V CDR1 and CDR2: LGHNA, YNFKEQ. V lost 0 bases and J 1 base, leaving 3 bases between the germline ends. The CDR3 consists of 13 residues. The CDR3 DNA reads TGTGCCAGCAGCCAAGACCCGAACACTGAAGCTTTCTTT. Translation gives CASSQDPNTEAFF.

This clone is a singleton in its sample. The chain couples TRBV5-1 to TRBJ2-7; D ambiguous. V lost 0 bases to trimming and J lost 4 bases, with 8 bases between them. The CDR3 extends over 13 amino acids. The germline V gene encodes CDR1 SGHRS and CDR2 YFSETQ. The CDR3 DNA reads as TGCGCCAGCAGCTTGGTGACTGAATACGAGCAGTACTTC. Translating it yields CASSLVTEYEQYF.